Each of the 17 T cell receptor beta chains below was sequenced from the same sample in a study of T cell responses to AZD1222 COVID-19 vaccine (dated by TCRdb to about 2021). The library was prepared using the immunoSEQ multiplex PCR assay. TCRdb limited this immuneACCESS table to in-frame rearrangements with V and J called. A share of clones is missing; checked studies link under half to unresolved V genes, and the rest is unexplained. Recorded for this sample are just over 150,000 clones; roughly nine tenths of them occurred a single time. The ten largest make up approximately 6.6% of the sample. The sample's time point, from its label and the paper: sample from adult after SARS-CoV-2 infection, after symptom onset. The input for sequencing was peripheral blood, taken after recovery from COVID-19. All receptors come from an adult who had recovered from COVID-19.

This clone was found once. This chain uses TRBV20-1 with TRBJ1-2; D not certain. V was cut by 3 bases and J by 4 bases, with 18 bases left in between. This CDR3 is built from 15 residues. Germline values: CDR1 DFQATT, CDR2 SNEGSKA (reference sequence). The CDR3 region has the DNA TGCAGTGCTAGTCTACCCGGGTTTGGCGCCTATGGCTACACCTTC. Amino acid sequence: CSASLPGFGAYGYTF.

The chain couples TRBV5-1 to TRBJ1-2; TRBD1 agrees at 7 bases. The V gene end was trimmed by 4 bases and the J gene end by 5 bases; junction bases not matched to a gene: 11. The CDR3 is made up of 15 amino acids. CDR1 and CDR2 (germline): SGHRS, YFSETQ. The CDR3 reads CASSPILTGSYGYTF. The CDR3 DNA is TGCGCCAGCAGCCCGATCCTGACAGGGTCTTATGGCTACACCTTC.

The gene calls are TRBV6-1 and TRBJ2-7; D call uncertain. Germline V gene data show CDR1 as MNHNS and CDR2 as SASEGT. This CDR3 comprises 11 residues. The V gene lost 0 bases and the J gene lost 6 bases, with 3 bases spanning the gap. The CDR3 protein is CASSEAGEQYF. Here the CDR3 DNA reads TGTGCCAGCAGTGAAGCTGGCGAGCAGTACTTC.

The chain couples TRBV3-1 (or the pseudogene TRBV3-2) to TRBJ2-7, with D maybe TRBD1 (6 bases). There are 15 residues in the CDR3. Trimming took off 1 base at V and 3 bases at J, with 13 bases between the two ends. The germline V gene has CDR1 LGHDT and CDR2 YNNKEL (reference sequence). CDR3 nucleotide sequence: TGTGCCAGCAGCCAAGGGGAAAAAGGGGGCTACGAGCAGTACTTC. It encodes CASSQGEKGGYEQYF.

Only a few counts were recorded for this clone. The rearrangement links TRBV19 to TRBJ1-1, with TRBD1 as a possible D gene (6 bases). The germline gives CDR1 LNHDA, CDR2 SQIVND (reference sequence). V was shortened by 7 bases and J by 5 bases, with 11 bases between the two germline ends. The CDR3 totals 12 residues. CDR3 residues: CASKNRETEAFF. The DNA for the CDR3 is TGTGCCAGTAAAAACAGGGAAACTGAAGCTTTCTTT. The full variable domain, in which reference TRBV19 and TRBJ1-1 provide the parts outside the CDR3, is DGGITQSPKYLFRKEGQNVTLSCEQNLNHDAMYWYRQDPGQGLRLIYYSQIVNDFQKGDIAEGYSVSREKKESFPLTVTSAQKNPTAFYLCASKNRETEAFFGQGTRLTVV.

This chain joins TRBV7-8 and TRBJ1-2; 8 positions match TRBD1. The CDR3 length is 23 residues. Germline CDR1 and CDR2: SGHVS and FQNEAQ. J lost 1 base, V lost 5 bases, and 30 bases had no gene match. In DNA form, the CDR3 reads TGTGCCAGCAGCCTTCGGGACAGGTCCGTTAGATATCCCCGTCCAGGCTATAACTATGGCTACACCTTC. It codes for CASSLRDRSVRYPRPGYNYGYTF.

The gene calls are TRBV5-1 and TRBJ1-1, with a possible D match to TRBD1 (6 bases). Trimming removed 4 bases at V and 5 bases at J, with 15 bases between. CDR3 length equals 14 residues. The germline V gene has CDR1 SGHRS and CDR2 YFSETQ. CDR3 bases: TGCGCCAGCAGCCCAGAAGGGGGAGGGACTGAAGCTTTCTTT. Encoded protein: CASSPEGGGTEAFF.

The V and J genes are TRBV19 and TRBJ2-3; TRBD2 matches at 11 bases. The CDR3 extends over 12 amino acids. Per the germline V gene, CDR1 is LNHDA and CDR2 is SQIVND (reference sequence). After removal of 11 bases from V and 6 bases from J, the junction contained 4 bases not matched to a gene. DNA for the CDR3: TGTGCCCCTAGCGGGAGGTCCGATACGCAGTATTTT. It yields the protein CAPSGRSDTQYF.

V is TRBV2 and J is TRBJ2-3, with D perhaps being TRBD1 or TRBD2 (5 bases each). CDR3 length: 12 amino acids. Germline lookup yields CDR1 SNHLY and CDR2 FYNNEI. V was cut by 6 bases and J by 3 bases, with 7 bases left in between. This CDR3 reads CASRGETDTQYF. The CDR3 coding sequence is TGTGCCAGCAGGGGGGAGACAGATACGCAGTATTTT.

CDR3 DNA: TGTGCCAGCAGCTTAACTTCTTACGGTATTGACTATGGCTACACCTTC. Residues: CASSLTSYGIDYGYTF. V is TRBV7-9 and J is TRBJ1-2; D gene unclear. CDR1 and CDR2 from the germline V gene are SEHNR and FQNEAQ (reference sequence). Trimming cost V 2 bases and J 3 bases, with 16 bases left between them. This CDR3 comprises 16 residues.

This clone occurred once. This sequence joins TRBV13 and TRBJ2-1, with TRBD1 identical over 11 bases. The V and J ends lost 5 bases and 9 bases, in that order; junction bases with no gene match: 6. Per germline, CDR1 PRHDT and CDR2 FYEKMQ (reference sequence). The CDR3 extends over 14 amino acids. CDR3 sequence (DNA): TGTGCCAGCAGCCCCTTGGGGACAGGGGGTGAGCAGTTCTTC. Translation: CASSPLGTGGEQFF.

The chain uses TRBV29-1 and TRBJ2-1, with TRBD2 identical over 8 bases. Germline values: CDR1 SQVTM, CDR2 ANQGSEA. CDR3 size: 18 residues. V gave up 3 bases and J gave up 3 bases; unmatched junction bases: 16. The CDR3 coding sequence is TGCAGCGTTGACGGTTTCAAGCGGGAGCGCGGAGTCTACAATGAGCAGTTCTTC. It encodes CSVDGFKRERGVYNEQFF.

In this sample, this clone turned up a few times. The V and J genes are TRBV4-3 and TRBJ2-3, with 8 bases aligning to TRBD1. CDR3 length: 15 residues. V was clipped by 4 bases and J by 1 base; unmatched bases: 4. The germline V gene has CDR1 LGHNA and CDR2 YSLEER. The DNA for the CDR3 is TGCGCCAGCAGCCTTGGACAGGGCGGCACAGATACGCAGTATTTT. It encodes CASSLGQGGTDTQYF.

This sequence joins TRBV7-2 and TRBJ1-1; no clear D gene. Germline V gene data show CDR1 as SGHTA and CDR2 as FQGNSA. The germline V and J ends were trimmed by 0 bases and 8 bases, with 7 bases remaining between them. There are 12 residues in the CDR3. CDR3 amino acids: CASSLAAGEAFF. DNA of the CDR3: TGTGCCAGCAGCTTAGCCGCGGGGGAAGCTTTCTTT.

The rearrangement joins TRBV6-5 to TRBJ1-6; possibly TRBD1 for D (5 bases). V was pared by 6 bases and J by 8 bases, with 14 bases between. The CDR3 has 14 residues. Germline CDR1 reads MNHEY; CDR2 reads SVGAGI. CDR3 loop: CASSLLAGDSPLHF. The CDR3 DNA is TGTGCCAGCAGCTTACTGGCGGGGGATTCACCCCTCCACTTT.

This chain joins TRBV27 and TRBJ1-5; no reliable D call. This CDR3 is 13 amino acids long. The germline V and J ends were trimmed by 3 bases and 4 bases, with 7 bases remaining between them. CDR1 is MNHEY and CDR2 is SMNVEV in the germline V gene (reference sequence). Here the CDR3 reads CASSFDGNQPQHF. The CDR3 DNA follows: TGTGCCAGCAGTTTCGACGGAAATCAGCCCCAGCATTTT.

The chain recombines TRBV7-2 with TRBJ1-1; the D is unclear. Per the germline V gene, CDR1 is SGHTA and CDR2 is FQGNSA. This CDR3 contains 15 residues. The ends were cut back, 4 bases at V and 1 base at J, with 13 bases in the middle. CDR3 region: CASSYRQAGNTEAFF. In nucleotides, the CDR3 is TGTGCCAGCAGCTACCGGCAAGCAGGGAACACTGAAGCTTTCTTT. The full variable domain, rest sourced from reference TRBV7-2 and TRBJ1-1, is GAGVSQSPSNKVTEKGKDVELRCDPISGHTALYWYRQSLGQGLEFLIYFQGNSAPDKSGLPSDRFSAERTGGSVSTLTIQRTQQEDSAVYLCASSYRQAGNTEAFFGQGTRLTVV.